This record covers a single T cell receptor (beta chain). Its antigen is as yet unknown. The CDR3 loop spans 13 amino acids. Trimming cost V 7 bases and J 2 bases, with 8 bases left between them. These data originate in a study of Graves' ophthalmopathy and Graves' hyperthyroidism. General study points: Predictions made by the model for ophthalmopathy progression reached just over 70% sensitivity and around 72% specificity.

Scientists amplified the TCR beta CDR3 regions from RNA transcripts. After a first-round RT-PCR with HTBI primers, a second-round multiplex PCR was run. In TCRdb, the multiplex PCR reads were re-called with MiXCR into one record per CDR3 protein. The sample has 350,000 to 400,000 distinct CDR3 sequences; around 20% are singletons. The sequence was obtained from a woman between 18 and 30 years old with Graves' ophthalmopathy. This chain uses TRBV12-3 or TRBV12-4 with TRBJ2-2; tentative D call: TRBD2 (5 bases). The sample was peripheral blood. CDR3 residues: CASTRENTGELFF. CDR3 DNA: TGTGCCAGCACGAGGGAAAACACCGGGGAGCTGTTTTTT.